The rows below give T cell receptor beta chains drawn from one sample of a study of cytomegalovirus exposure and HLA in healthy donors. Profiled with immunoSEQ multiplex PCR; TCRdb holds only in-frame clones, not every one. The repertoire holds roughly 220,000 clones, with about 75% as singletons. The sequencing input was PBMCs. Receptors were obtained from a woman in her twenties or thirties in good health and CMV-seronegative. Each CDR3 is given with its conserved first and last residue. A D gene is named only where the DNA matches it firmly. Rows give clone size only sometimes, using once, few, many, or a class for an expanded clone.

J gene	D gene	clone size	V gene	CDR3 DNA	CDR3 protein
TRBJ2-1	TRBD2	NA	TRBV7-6	TGTGCCAGCAGCTTACTCCAAGCGGGAGCAATCCTTAATGAGCAGTTCTTC	CASSLLQAGAILNEQFF
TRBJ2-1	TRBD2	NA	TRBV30	TGTGCCTGGAGTCATCCGGGACTACCGTACAATGAGCAGTTCTTC	CAWSHPGLPYNEQFF
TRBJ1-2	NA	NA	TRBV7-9	TGTGCCAGCAGCTTAAGCGTTGACTATGGCTACACCTTC	CASSLSVDYGYTF
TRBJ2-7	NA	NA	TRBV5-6	TGTGCCAGCAGCTTGGGCGAGGGAAATCCCTACGAGCAGTACTTC	CASSLGEGNPYEQYF
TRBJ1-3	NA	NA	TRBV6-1	TGTGCCAGCAGGGGGCAGGGAGGAAACACCATATATTTT	CASRGQGGNTIYF
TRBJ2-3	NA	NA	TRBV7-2	TGTGCCAGCAGCCCCCAGGGGGACTCTAGCACAGATACGCAGTATTTT	CASSPQGDSSTDTQYF
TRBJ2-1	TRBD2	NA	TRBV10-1	TGCGCCAGCAGTGATGTCGAGACTAGCGGGAGGGCCATGAGAAATGAGCAGTTCTTC	CASSDVETSGRAMRNEQFF
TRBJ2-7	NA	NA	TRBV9	TGTGCCAGCAGCCCTAGCTTGGGGCAGGGGTACGAGCAGTACTTC	CASSPSLGQGYEQYF
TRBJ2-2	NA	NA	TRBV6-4	TGTGCCAGCAGTAACTCGTCGGCCGGGGAGCTGTTTTTT	CASSNSSAGELFF
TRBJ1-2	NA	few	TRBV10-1	TGCGCCAGCAGTGCTAATAGAGGCTATGGCTACACCTTC	CASSANRGYGYTF
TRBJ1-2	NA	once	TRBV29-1	TGCAGCGTACAGGGTAACTATGGCTACACCTTC	CSVQGNYGYTF
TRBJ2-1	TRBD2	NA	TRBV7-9	TGTGCCAGCAGCCCCAGACTAGCTAATGAGCAGTTCTTC	CASSPRLANEQFF
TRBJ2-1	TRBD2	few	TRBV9	TGTGCCAGCAGCGCGACTAGCGGGGACAATGAGCAGTTCTTC	CASSATSGDNEQFF
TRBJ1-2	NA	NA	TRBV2	TGTGCCAGCAGTGAGGGGAGAAGTGGCTATGGCTACACCTTC	CASSEGRSGYGYTF
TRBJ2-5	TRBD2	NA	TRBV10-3	TGTGCCACCAGCCAGACTAGCGGGGGACAAGAGACCCAGTACTTC	CATSQTSGGQETQYF
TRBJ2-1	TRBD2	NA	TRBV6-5	TGTGCCAGCAGGCCCTCGGGACTAGCGGTTAATGAGCAGTTCTTC	CASRPSGLAVNEQFF
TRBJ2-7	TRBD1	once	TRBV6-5	TGTGCCAGCAGTTATATCCAGGGGGCGTACGAGCAGTACTTC	CASSYIQGAYEQYF
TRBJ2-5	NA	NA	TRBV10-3	TGTGCCATCAGTGACAGGGGAGAGACCCAGTACTTC	CAISDRGETQYF
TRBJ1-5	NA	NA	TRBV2	TGTGCCAGCAGTGTGCACCCGGATCAGCCCCAGCATTTT	CASSVHPDQPQHF
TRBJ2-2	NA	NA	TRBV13	TGTGCCAGCACTAGACAGAGGACCGGGGAGCTGTTTTTT	CASTRQRTGELFF
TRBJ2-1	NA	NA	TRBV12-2	TGTGTAAGTCGCTTACCCCGGACTAGCGGGGGTTACAATGAGCAGTTCTTC	CVSRLPRTSGGYNEQFF
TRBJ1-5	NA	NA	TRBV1	TGCACCAGCAGCCAAGATGGGGACTGGGATAGCAATCAGCCCCAGCATTTT	CTSSQDGDWDSNQPQHF
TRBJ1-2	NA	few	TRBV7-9	TGTGCCAGCAGCTTAGAGGTTCCTGGAGCTGGGGGCTACACCTTC	CASSLEVPGAGGYTF
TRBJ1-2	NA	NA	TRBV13	TGTGCCAGCAGCGTCAGGGTTTTCGATGGCTACACCTTC	CASSVRVFDGYTF
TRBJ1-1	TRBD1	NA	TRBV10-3	TGTGCCATCAGGGCAGGGGGTTACACTGAAGCTTTCTTT	CAIRAGGYTEAFF
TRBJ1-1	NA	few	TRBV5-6	TGTGCCAGCAGCACGGGAATAGTTAACACTGAAGCTTTCTTT	CASSTGIVNTEAFF
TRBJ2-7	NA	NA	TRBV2	TGTGCCAGCGAAGGTACACTAATCTCCTACGAGCAGTACTTC	CASEGTLISYEQYF
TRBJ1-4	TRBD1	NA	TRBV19	TGTGCCAGTAGTATAGGTGACAGGGCTGAAAAACTGTTTTTT	CASSIGDRAEKLFF
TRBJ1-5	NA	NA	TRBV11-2	TGTGCCAGCAGTCCCGAGCCGACAGTCCCCCAGCATTTT	CASSPEPTVPQHF
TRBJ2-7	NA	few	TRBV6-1	TGTGCCAGCAGTGTAACGGTAGGGGTCTACGAGCAGTACTTC	CASSVTVGVYEQYF
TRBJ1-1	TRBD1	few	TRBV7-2	TGTGCCAGCAGCCAGCAGGGACAGGGGTTCACTGAAGCTTTCTTT	CASSQQGQGFTEAFF
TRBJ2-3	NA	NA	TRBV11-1	TGTGCCAGCAACTCGGGGGGCTATAACACAGATACGCAGTATTTT	CASNSGGYNTDTQYF
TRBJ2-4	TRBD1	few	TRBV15	TGTGCCACCAGCAGAGATAGTTGGACAGGCCCCGAAAACATTCAGTACTTC	CATSRDSWTGPENIQYF
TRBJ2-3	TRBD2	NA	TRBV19	TGTGCCAGTAGTGTTTCTAGCGGGGGGTCCGCAGATACGCAGTATTTT	CASSVSSGGSADTQYF
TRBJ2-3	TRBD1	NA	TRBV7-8	TGTGCCAGCAGCTTACCACAGGGGGCGGGCAGCTACTTCAGCACAGATACGCAGTATTTT	CASSLPQGAGSYFSTDTQYF
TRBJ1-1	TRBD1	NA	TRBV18	TGTGCCAGCTCACCAGGACAGGGCTTAGGCACTGAAGCTTTCTTT	CASSPGQGLGTEAFF
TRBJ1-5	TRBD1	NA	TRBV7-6	TGTGCCAGCAGCGCCGGGACAGATAGCAATCAGCCCCAGCATTTT	CASSAGTDSNQPQHF
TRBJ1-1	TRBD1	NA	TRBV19	TGTGCCAGTATTGATTGGGACAGGGGGCCCACTGAAGCTTTCTTT	CASIDWDRGPTEAFF
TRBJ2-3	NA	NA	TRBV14	TGTGCCAGCAGCCAAGTCGAGCGAGCGGCCACAGATACGCAGTATTTT	CASSQVERAATDTQYF
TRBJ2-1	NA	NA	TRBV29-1	TGCAGCGTTGAAAAGGGACAATGGTCGTTCTTC	CSVEKGQWSFF
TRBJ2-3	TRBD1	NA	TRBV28	TGTGCCAGCAGTTTGTTTACGAGGGGGCAAGCAGATACGCAGTATTTT	CASSLFTRGQADTQYF